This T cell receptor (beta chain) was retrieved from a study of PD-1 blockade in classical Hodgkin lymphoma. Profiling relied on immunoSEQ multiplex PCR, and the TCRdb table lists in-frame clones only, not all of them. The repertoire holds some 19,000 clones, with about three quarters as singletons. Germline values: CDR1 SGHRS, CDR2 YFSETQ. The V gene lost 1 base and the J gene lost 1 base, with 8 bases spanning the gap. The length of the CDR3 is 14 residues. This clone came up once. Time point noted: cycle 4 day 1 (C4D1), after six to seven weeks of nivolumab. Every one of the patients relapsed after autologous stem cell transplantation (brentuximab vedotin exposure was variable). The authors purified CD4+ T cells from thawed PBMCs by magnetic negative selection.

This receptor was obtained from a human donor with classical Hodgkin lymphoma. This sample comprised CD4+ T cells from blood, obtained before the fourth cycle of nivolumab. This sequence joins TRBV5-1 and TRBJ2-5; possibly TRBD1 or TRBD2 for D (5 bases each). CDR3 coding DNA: TGCGCCAGCAGCTTGATGGGGGTCCAAGAGACCCAGTACTTC. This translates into CASSLMGVQETQYF.